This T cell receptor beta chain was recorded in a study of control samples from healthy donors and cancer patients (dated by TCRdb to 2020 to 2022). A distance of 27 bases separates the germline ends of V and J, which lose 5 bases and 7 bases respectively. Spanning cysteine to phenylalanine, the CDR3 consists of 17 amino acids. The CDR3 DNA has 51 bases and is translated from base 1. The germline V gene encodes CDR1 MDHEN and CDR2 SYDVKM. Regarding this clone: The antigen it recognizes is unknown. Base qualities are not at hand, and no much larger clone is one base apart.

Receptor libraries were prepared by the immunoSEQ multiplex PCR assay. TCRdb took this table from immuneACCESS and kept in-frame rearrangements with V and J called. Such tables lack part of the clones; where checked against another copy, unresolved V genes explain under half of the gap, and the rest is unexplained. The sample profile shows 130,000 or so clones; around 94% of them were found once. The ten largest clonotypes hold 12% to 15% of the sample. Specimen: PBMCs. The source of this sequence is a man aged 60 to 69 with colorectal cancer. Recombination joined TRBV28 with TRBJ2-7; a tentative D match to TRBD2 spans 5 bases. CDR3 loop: CASSRGPRAVLEGEQYF. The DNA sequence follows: TGTGCCAGCAGTCGAGGCCCCCGGGCCGTCCTCGAGGGAGAGCAGTACTTC.